The 29 T cell receptor beta chains below come from one sample, sequenced in a study of shared clonotypes between healthy human individuals. TCRdb's table, derived via immunoSEQ multiplex PCR, lists solely in-frame clones and lacks some. The sample includes 2 million to 3 million clones, roughly 93% of them seen just once. Sequencing input: naive CD4+ T cells from PBMCs. Subset in this sample: CD45RA+ positively selected. These receptors originate from a man younger than 35 in good health. Some clones in this sample may be carry-over from other donors' samples.

This sequence joins TRBV7-3 and TRBJ2-5, with D possibly being TRBD2 (6 bases). The V end lost 0 bases, the J end lost 4 bases, and 15 bases lay between the germline ends. The germline CDR1 and CDR2 sequences are SGHTA and FQGTGA. The CDR3 is made up of 16 amino acids. The CDR3 here is CASSLTRSGVAETQYF. In nucleotides, the CDR3 is TGTGCCAGCAGCTTAACGCGGTCGGGAGTAGCAGAGACCCAGTACTTC.

This chain's CDR3 is CASSPAPGTGTSGEQFF. DNA for the CDR3: TGTGCCAGCAGTCCCGCACCCGGGACCGGGACTAGCGGCGAGCAGTTCTTC. This chain links TRBV28 with TRBJ2-1; TRBD2 aligns across 11 bases. Germline assignment: CDR1 MDHEN and CDR2 SYDVKM. This CDR3 is 17 amino acids long. The ends lost 5 bases at V and 10 bases at J; junction bases unmatched: 16.

About this clone itself: This sample also contains other DNA sequences that code for the same CDR3. V usage is TRBV19 and J usage is TRBJ1-1; TRBD1 matches at 9 bases. Unmatched junction bases numbered 3, after V lost 3 bases and J lost 1 base. CDR1 and CDR2 (germline): LNHDA, SQIVND (reference sequence). The CDR3 length is 15 residues. The CDR3 DNA reads as TGTGCCAGTAGTATCGGGACAGGGCGGAACACTGAAGCTTTCTTT. Its protein is CASSIGTGRNTEAFF.

For this clone: This same CDR3 is encoded by further DNA sequences in the sample. In DNA, the CDR3 is TGTGCCAGCCAACGGGACAGGAATTACGAGCAGTACTTC. Amino acids: CASQRDRNYEQYF. The chain combines TRBV2 with TRBJ2-7, with 8 bases fitting TRBD1. This CDR3 region has 13 residues. Trimming cost V 8 bases and J 4 bases; bases outside gene matches: 7. The germline V gene has CDR1 SNHLY and CDR2 FYNNEI. Combining the CDR3 with reference TRBV2 and TRBJ2-7 gives the whole variable domain EPEVTQTPSHQVTQMGQEVILRCVPISNHLYFYWYRQILGQKVEFLVSFYNNEISEKSEIFDDQFSVERPDGSNFTLKIRSTKLEDSAMYFCASQRDRNYEQYFGPGTRLTVT.

V and J are TRBV12-1 and TRBJ1-4; the DNA was not compared with TRBD1, the D call given in the table. TRBV12-1 is reported as a pseudogene. The CDR3 has 16 residues. The CDR3 region is CASSFGTEATNEKLFF. The CDR3 nucleotides are TGTGCCAGCAGCTTTGGGACAGAAGCAACTAATGAAAAACTGTTTTTT.

The chain combines TRBV7-8 with TRBJ2-7; no firm D call. Germline-derived CDR1 and CDR2 are SGHVS and FQNEAQ. V was shortened by 1 base and J by 2 bases, with 15 bases between the two germline ends. This CDR3 is built from 16 residues. The CDR3 DNA reads TGTGCCAGCAGCTTAGGGTCCCTGAATGTCCCCTACGAGCAGTACTTC. Residues: CASSLGSLNVPYEQYF.

This clone is a singleton in its sample. The gene calls are TRBV15 and TRBJ2-7; D possibly matches TRBD1 or TRBD2 (6 bases each). The CDR3 runs 15 residues. The ends were cut back, 1 base at V and 5 bases at J, with 15 bases in the middle. Per the germline V gene, CDR1 is LNHNV and CDR2 is YYDKDF (reference sequence). CDR3 loop: CATSRVSPGADEQYF. Written as DNA, the CDR3 is TGTGCCACCAGCAGAGTATCTCCGGGGGCCGACGAGCAGTACTTC.

With respect to this clone: Different DNA sequences within this sample yield the same CDR3. The rearrangement links TRBV9 to TRBJ2-7, with a weak D call TRBD2 (5 bases). This CDR3 region has 13 residues. Trimming pared 0 bases from V and 4 bases from J, leaving 8 bases between. CDR1 is SGDLS and CDR2 is YYNGEE in the germline V gene. CDR3 DNA sequence: TGTGCCAGCAGCGTAGTATCGGGGTACGAGCAGTACTTC. Its protein is CASSVVSGYEQYF.

The genes are TRBV29-1 and TRBJ1-1, with a tentative D call TRBD1 (6 bases). CDR3 size: 13 residues. V lost 4 bases and J lost 1, with 10 bases in between. Germline V gene lookup returns CDR1 SQVTM and CDR2 ANQGSEA. The CDR3 sequence: CSVGPRGNTEAFF. DNA for the CDR3: TGCAGCGTTGGACCCAGGGGGAACACTGAAGCTTTCTTT.

The chain is built from TRBV5-4 and TRBJ2-5; no reliable D call. Germline CDR1 is SGHNT and CDR2 is YYREEE (reference sequence). V was pared by 2 bases and J by 2 bases, with 10 bases between. The CDR3 has 14 residues. The CDR3 region has the DNA TGTGCCAGCAGCTTTAGGACGGATCAAGAGACCCAGTACTTC. Its translation: CASSFRTDQETQYF.

In its sample, this clone was seen once. V and J are TRBV9 and TRBJ1-2; D is possibly TRBD1 (6 bases). This CDR3 is built from 15 residues. The V end lost 4 bases, the J end lost 4 bases, and 17 bases lay between the germline ends. Germline V gives CDR1 SGDLS, CDR2 YYNGEE. The CDR3 region has the DNA TGTGCCAGCAGCCCAAGGGGGGATGTCGTCTATGGCTACACCTTC. Translation gives CASSPRGDVVYGYTF.

This clone is a singleton in its sample. V is TRBV18 and J is TRBJ1-4; 8 bases line up with TRBD1. This CDR3 contains 16 residues. V lost 6 bases to trimming and J lost 1 base; unmatched junction nucleotides: 7. The germline CDR1 and CDR2 sequences are KGHSH and LQKENI. The CDR3 region is CASSKGQGGTNEKLFF. The CDR3 DNA is TGTGCCAGCTCCAAAGGACAGGGTGGAACTAATGAAAAACTGTTTTTT. Full variable domain (outside the CDR3, taken from reference TRBV18 and TRBJ1-4): NAGVMQNPRHLVRRRGQEARLRCSPMKGHSHVYWYRQLPEEGLKFMVYLQKENIIDESGMPKERFSAEFPKEGPSILRIQQVVRGDSAAYFCASSKGQGGTNEKLFFGSGTQLSVL.

V and J are TRBV5-6 and TRBJ1-5; perhaps TRBD1 as D (5 bases). Germline values: CDR1 SGHDT, CDR2 YYEEEE. The ends were cut back, 5 bases at V and 2 bases at J, with 17 bases in the middle. This CDR3 is built from 16 residues. CDR3 DNA: TGTGCCAGCAGGCGTGGGTTGGGGCACGGCAATCAGCCCCAGCATTTT. Encoded protein: CASRRGLGHGNQPQHF.

This chain joins TRBV5-6 and TRBJ1-5, with 8 bases aligning to TRBD1. Losses at the gene ends were 0 bases for V and 9 bases for J; bases not matched to a gene: 17. Per the germline V gene, CDR1 is SGHDT and CDR2 is YYEEEE. The CDR3 totals 18 residues. Here the CDR3 DNA reads TGTGCCAGCAGCTTGGCCGAGAAAGGGACAGGTGCTTTGTGGCCCCAGCATTTT. Translation: CASSLAEKGTGALWPQHF.

This clone was detected only once. V usage is TRBV5-4 and J usage is TRBJ2-5, with D perhaps matching TRBD1 or TRBD2 (5 bases each). Looked up from germline, CDR1 is SGHNT and CDR2 is YYREEE (reference sequence). The CDR3 consists of 17 residues. Trimming took 0 bases from V and 0 from J, leaving 15 bases between them. The CDR3 DNA follows: TGTGCCAGCAGCTTGGGGGCAGGGCCGGGGTACCAAGAGACCCAGTACTTC. Residues: CASSLGAGPGYQETQYF.

The chain links TRBV7-9 to TRBJ1-1; D gene unclear. V lost 5 bases to trimming and J lost 3 bases, with 16 bases between them. Germline CDR1 SEHNR, CDR2 FQNEAQ (reference sequence). This CDR3 contains 15 residues. The CDR3 region is CASSTQLPDYTEAFF. In nucleotides, the CDR3 is TGTGCCAGCAGCACCCAATTACCGGACTACACTGAAGCTTTCTTT.

The chain employs TRBV7-2 and TRBJ1-4; D unclear. Trimming stripped 6 bases from V and 8 bases from J, with 13 bases between. The CDR3 sequence is 13 residues long. Germline CDR1 reads SGHTA; CDR2 reads FQGNSA. The CDR3 nucleotides are TGTGCCAGCAGAGACGGGAGGAGGGAAAAACTGTTTTTT. Amino acids: CASRDGRREKLFF.

The chain has TRBV2 and TRBJ2-7, with a possible D match to TRBD2 (6 bases). Trimming left V 11 bases short and J 2 bases short, with 19 bases between. This CDR3 is 14 amino acids long. Per germline, CDR1 SNHLY and CDR2 FYNNEI. The CDR3 reads CAQTGVAAPYEQYF. CDR3 sequence (DNA): TGTGCCCAAACCGGGGTAGCGGCTCCCTACGAGCAGTACTTC.

The chain combines TRBV28 with TRBJ2-7, with D perhaps matching TRBD1 (6 bases). CDR1 and CDR2 from the germline V gene are MDHEN and SYDVKM. V lost 3 bases and J 7 bases, leaving 28 bases between the germline ends. The CDR3 is 18 amino acids. The CDR3 DNA reads as TGTGCCAGCAGTTTTGCGGGTGGGACCGGCGGACAGAAGTGGGAGCAGTACTTC. Translated, it gives CASSFAGGTGGQKWEQYF.

The V and J genes are TRBV28 and TRBJ1-2, with a weak D call TRBD1 (6 bases). Germline V gene data show CDR1 as MDHEN and CDR2 as SYDVKM. The V end was cut by 4 bases, the J end by 5 bases, with 11 bases between. The CDR3 runs to 13 residues. As DNA, the CDR3 is TGTGCCAGCAGTTACAGGGTAGGATATGGCTACACCTTC. It codes for CASSYRVGYGYTF.

The chain is built from TRBV7-9 and TRBJ1-1, with D perhaps matching TRBD1 (6 bases). This CDR3 has 15 amino acids. CDR1 and CDR2 (germline): SEHNR, FQNEAQ (reference sequence). Trimming left V 5 bases short and J 0 bases short, with 13 bases between. CDR3 sequence reads: CASSAQRGMNTEAFF. The CDR3 DNA reads TGTGCCAGCAGCGCCCAGAGGGGGATGAACACTGAAGCTTTCTTT. The full variable domain, in which reference TRBV7-9 and TRBJ1-1 provide the parts outside the CDR3, is DTGVSQNPRHKITKRGQNVTFRCDPISEHNRLYWYRQTLGQGPEFLTYFQNEAQLEKSRLLSDRFSAERPKGSFSTLEIQRTEQGDSAMYLCASSAQRGMNTEAFFGQGTRLTVV.

V gene TRBV9 combines with J gene TRBJ2-7; 10 bases agree with TRBD1. J was trimmed by 4 bases and V by 3 bases; bases with no gene match: 7. This CDR3 spans 15 amino acids. Germline CDR1 and CDR2: SGDLS and YYNGEE. CDR3 region: CASSGSDRGVYEQYF. In nucleotides, the CDR3 is TGTGCCAGCAGCGGCTCGGACAGGGGGGTATACGAGCAGTACTTC.

The CDR3 DNA follows: TGTGCCAGCAGTTTATACGGACCGGGAGACACAGATACGCAGTATTTT. This gives the protein CASSLYGPGDTDTQYF. The chain recombines TRBV27 with TRBJ2-3; TRBD2 might be the D (6 bases). This CDR3 has 16 residues. Trimming cost V 1 base and J 2 bases, with 13 bases left between them. The germline V gene encodes CDR1 MNHEY and CDR2 SMNVEV (reference sequence).

This rearrangement joins TRBV5-1 to TRBJ2-5, with 13 bases that match TRBD2. The CDR3 length is 20 residues. Germline values: CDR1 SGHRS, CDR2 YFSETQ. V lost 0 bases to trimming and J lost 5 bases; unmatched junction nucleotides: 16. The CDR3: CASSLVDGNRGLAGFETQYF. CDR3 bases: TGCGCCAGCAGCTTGGTGGACGGAAACAGGGGACTAGCGGGATTCGAGACCCAGTACTTC.

The chain employs TRBV28 and TRBJ2-2; D is ambiguous. Germline assignment: CDR1 MDHEN and CDR2 SYDVKM. The length of the CDR3 is 16 residues. Trimming cost V 6 bases and J 0 bases, with 14 bases left between them. The CDR3 nucleotides read TGTGCCAGCAGAGACGGCTTTCTCGCGAACACCGGGGAGCTGTTTTTT. It specifies CASRDGFLANTGELFF.

The chain is built from TRBV11-2 and TRBJ2-5; 8 nucleotides align to TRBD2. This CDR3 comprises 14 residues. Losses at the gene ends were 1 base for V and 5 bases for J; bases not matched to a gene: 3. Germline-derived CDR1 and CDR2 are SGHAT and FQNNGV. CDR3: CASSLGLAFETQYF. The DNA for the CDR3 is TGTGCCAGCAGCTTAGGACTAGCGTTTGAGACCCAGTACTTC.

The chain has TRBV4-1 and TRBJ2-5; D is uncertain. V was shortened by 4 bases and J by 5 bases, with 20 bases between the two germline ends. Germline assignment: CDR1 MGHRA and CDR2 YSYEKL. This CDR3 comprises 16 residues. The chain's CDR3 is CASSRQEGMRWETQYF. CDR3 nucleotide sequence: TGCGCCAGCAGCCGCCAAGAAGGGATGAGATGGGAGACCCAGTACTTC.

V and J are TRBV7-2 and TRBJ1-1, with D maybe TRBD1 (6 bases). Germline CDR1 reads SGHTA; CDR2 reads FQGNSA. V was pared by 1 base and J by 5 bases, with 14 bases between. The CDR3 extends over 15 amino acids. The CDR3 DNA follows: TGTGCCAGCAGCTTAGGGTACGGACAGCTAACTGAAGCTTTCTTT. Translating it yields CASSLGYGQLTEAFF.

The V gene is TRBV18, the J gene TRBJ1-1, with D possibly matching TRBD1 (5 bases). This CDR3 spans 14 amino acids. CDR1 is KGHSH, CDR2 LQKENI, per germline. The germline V and J ends were trimmed by 2 bases and 5 bases, with 12 bases remaining between them. The CDR3 region is CASSPYQGGTEAFF. The CDR3 DNA is TGTGCCAGCTCACCATACCAGGGAGGGACTGAAGCTTTCTTT.